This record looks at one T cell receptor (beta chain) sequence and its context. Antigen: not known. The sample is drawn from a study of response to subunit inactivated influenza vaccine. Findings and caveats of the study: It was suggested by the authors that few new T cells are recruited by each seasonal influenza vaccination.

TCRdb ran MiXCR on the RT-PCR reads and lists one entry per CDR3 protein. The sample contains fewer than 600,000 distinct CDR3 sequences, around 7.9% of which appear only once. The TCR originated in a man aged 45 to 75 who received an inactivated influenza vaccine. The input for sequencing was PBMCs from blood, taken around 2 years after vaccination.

The CDR3 bases are TGTGCCAGCAGTGAATTTGGGGGAGGGTACACCGGGGAGCTGTTTTTT. Translating it yields CASSEFGGGYTGELFF. The V gene is TRBV25-1, the J gene TRBJ2-2; TRBD2 matches 7 bases. Trimming cost V 1 base and J 3 bases; bases outside gene matches: 5. The CDR3 covers 16 residues. CDR1 MGHDK and CDR2 SYGVNS come from the germline V gene.